This T cell receptor (beta chain) was recorded in a study of PD-L1 blockade in urothelial cancer (TCRdb year 2017). Broadly, across the study: Therapy was started in 2014 for all patients, and atezolizumab 1,200 mg was administered intravenously every 3 weeks. Twenty-five of 29 patients were identified as males with urothelial cancer of bladder origin, and a prior smoking history was reported by 18 of 29 patients. Patients had an ECOG performance status of 0 or 1 and had received between 0 and 3 prior chemotherapy regimens. Blood samples were analyzed 3 weeks after the start of treatment (second dose) and 6 weeks after the start of treatment. Blood samples yielded a median of around 150,000 T cells and more than 75,000 unique TCRs, with median clonality 0.080. The study, an exploratory multi-omic analysis, examined somatic, immune and clinical correlates of response to PD-L1 blockade with atezolizumab in urothelial cancer. Pretreatment tumor samples, along with matched peripheral blood serially collected before and after atezolizumab treatment, were subjected to TCR sequencing. Progression-free survival longer than 6 months counted as durable clinical benefit, and TCR features were additionally tested against both progression-free and overall survival. In the same patients, pretreatment tumors underwent whole exome sequencing and RNA sequencing in addition to TCR sequencing. Under ten patients achieved durable clinical benefit and about 19 did not. Pretreatment blood TCR-seq was available for 27 to 30 patients, at least one posttreatment blood collection was obtained for 25 or so patients, and tumor TCR-seq was available for 25 or so patients.

Study-level results and caveats: A pretreatment peripheral blood TCR clonality below the median was linked to improved progression-free and overall survival. Among patients with durable benefit, tumor-associated TCR clones showed greater expansion in peripheral blood 3 weeks after treatment started (n ≈ 21, p = 0.022). Because of the small sample size (n ≈ 31) and the many exploratory analyses performed, the results are intended to be regarded as hypothesis-generating.

The V and J ends are trimmed by 0 bases and 5 bases, leaving 14 bases between them. Looking up the germline V gene yields CDR1 SGHDT and CDR2 YYEEEE. From its cysteine to its phenylalanine, the CDR3 spans 15 amino acids. The read is trimmed to its CDR3 DNA, 45 bases read in frame from base 1. A note on this clone: The antigen it recognizes is unknown. No much larger clonotype is one base removed from it; base qualities were not supplied.

Synthetic TCR analog templates were spiked into each PCR to estimate absolute template abundance from read counts. TCRbeta CDR3 regions were amplified from genomic DNA with bias-controlled V and J gene primers using the immunoSEQ assay. Sequencing of rearranged TCRbeta segments was performed at approximately 20X coverage. The original pipeline was this. Sequencing errors were corrected by clustering and CDR3s were annotated against IMGT to assign V, D and J genes. Out-of-frame and stop-codon sequences were excluded, and only productive TCRbeta rearrangements were used in downstream analyses. To compute clonality, Shannon entropy was normalized by the log of the number of unique productive sequences and then subtracted from one. Clones differing between time points or between blood and tumor were identified by Fisher's exact test with Benjamini-Hochberg correction at adjusted p below 0.01. TCRdb's version of the immuneACCESS table is confined to in-frame rearrangements and falls short of the full clone set. An unresolved V gene accounts for under half of the shortfall where checked; the remainder is of unknown origin. V, J and clone size derive from that table, while D and trimming were established from the DNA sequence. Across this sample there are 28,000 or so clones, with about 86% seen only once. About 33% of the sample is in the top ten clones.

A cohort of 25 to 35 patients with locally advanced or metastatic urothelial carcinoma, treated at Memorial Sloan Kettering on a trial protocol, was included. Peripheral blood mononuclear cells were collected from each patient pretreatment and during treatment, giving between 1 and 8 total time points per patient. The Qiagen DNeasy Blood extraction kit was used to purify genomic DNA from total PBMCs and tumor samples. PBMCs were collected pretreatment and during treatment, and were isolated and stored as previously described. The TCR originated in a man aged 60-69 years with urothelial cancer. Source: PBMCs, taken around atezolizumab (anti-PD-L1) treatment. The sequence is built from TRBV5-6 and TRBJ1-1; no D segment can be confidently identified. Read as DNA, the sequence is TGTGCCAGCAGCTTGGGCGAGGTTGCAGCAACTGAAGCTTTCTTT. This yields the protein CASSLGEVAATEAFF.